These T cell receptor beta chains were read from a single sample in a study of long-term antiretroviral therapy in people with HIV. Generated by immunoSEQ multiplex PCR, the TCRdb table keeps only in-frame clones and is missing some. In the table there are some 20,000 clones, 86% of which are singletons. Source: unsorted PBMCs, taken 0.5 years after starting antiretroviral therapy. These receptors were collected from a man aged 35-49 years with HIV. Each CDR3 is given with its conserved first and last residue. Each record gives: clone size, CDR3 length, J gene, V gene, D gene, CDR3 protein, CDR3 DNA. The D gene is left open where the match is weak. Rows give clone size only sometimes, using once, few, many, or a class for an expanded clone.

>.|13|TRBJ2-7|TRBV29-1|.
CSVEGGSNYEQYF
TGCAGCGTTGAAGGTGGTTCAAACTACGAGCAGTACTTC
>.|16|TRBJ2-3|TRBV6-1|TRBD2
CASSESSGGAADTQYF
TGTGCCAGCAGTGAGTCCAGCGGGGGGGCAGCGGATACGCAGTATTTT
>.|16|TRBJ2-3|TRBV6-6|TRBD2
CASSSRGGSGGDTQYF
TGTGCCAGCAGTTCCCGGGGGGGTAGCGGAGGAGATACGCAGTATTTT
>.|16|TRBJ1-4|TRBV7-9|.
CASTSAMGTLNEKLFF
TGTGCCAGCACCTCCGCCATGGGGACCCTCAATGAAAAACTGTTTTTT
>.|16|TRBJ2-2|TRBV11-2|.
CASSLVSGAIDGELFF
TGTGCCAGCAGCTTAGTTTCGGGGGCGATCGACGGGGAGCTGTTTTTT
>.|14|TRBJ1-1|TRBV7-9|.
CASSGGRGLYEAFF
TGTGCCAGCAGCGGGGGACGGGGACTTTATGAAGCTTTCTTT
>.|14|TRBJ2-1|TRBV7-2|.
CASSLAWGKNEQFF
TGTGCCAGCAGCTTAGCTTGGGGCAAGAATGAGCAGTTCTTC
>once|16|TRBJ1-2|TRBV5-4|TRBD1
CASSQFKGTVEDGYTF
TGTGCCAGCAGCCAGTTTAAAGGGACAGTTGAGGATGGCTACACCTTC
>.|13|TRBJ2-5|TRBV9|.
CASSVGALETQYF
TGTGCCAGCAGCGTGGGGGCACTAGAGACCCAGTACTTC
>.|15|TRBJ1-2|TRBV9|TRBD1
CASSPRTGDVYGYTF
TGTGCCAGCAGCCCTCGGACAGGGGATGTTTATGGCTACACCTTC
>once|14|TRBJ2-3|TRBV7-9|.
CASSLDVAGDTQYF
TGTGCCAGCAGCTTAGACGTTGCGGGAGATACGCAGTATTTT
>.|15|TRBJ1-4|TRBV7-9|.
CASSLVTGMVEKLFF
TGTGCCAGCAGCTTAGTTACCGGGATGGTTGAAAAACTGTTTTTT
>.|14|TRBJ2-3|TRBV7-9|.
CASSGSGRTDTQYF
TGTGCCAGCAGCGGAAGCGGGCGCACAGATACGCAGTATTTT
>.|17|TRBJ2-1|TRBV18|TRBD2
CASSTSTSGGLYNEQFF
TGTGCCAGCTCAACCTCGACTAGCGGGGGGCTTTACAATGAGCAGTTCTTC
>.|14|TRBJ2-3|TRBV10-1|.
CASSERSGRDTQYF
TGCGCCAGCAGTGAGCGTAGCGGACGGGATACGCAGTATTTT
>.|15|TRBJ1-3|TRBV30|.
CAWSPTGRGQNTIYF
TGTGCCTGGAGTCCCACGGGGAGGGGTCAAAACACCATATATTTT
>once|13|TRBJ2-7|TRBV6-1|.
CAILDEGVYEQYF
TGTGCCATCCTGGACGAGGGGGTCTACGAGCAGTACTTC
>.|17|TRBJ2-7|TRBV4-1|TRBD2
CASSQQGTAGSSYEQYF
TGCGCCAGCAGCCAACAGGGCACAGCGGGGAGCTCCTACGAGCAGTACTTC
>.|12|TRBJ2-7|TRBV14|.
CASSAGRYEQYF
TGTGCCAGCAGCGCCGGTAGATACGAGCAGTACTTC
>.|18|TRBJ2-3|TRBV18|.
CASSQNANTIKDTDTQYF
TGTGCCAGCTCACAAAACGCAAACACGATAAAAGACACAGATACGCAGTATTTT
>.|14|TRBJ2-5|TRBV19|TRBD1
CASRNRGLQETQYF
TGTGCCAGTAGGAACAGGGGCCTCCAAGAGACCCAGTACTTC
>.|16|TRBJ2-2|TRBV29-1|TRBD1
CSGILPTGFYTGELFF
TGCAGCGGGATCCTACCGACAGGGTTCTACACCGGGGAGCTGTTTTTT
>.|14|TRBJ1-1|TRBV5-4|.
CASSAGTSFTEAFF
TGTGCCAGCAGCGCCGGGACGTCCTTCACTGAAGCTTTCTTT
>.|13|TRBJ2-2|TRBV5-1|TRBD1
CASSTGVAGELFF
TGCGCCAGCAGCACAGGGGTGGCCGGGGAGCTGTTTTTT
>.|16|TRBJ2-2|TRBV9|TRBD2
CASSPPGGGITGELFF
TGTGCCAGCAGCCCACCGGGCGGGGGGATCACCGGGGAGCTGTTTTTT
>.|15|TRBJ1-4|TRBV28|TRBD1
CASSPHTGGSEKLFF
TGTGCCAGCAGTCCTCACACAGGGGGCTCTGAAAAACTGTTTTTT
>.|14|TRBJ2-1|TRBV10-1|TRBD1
CASNPGQGGVEQFF
TGCGCCAGCAACCCGGGACAGGGCGGCGTTGAGCAGTTCTTC
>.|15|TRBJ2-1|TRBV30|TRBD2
CAWSVRLAGGNEQFF
TGTGCCTGGAGTGTACGACTAGCGGGAGGCAATGAGCAGTTCTTC
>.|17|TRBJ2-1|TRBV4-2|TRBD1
CASSHNEQGVSYNEQFF
TGTGCCAGCAGCCACAACGAACAGGGGGTCTCCTACAATGAGCAGTTCTTC
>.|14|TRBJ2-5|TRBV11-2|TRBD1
CASSTGTGGETQYF
TGTGCCAGCAGCACCGGGACAGGGGGAGAGACCCAGTACTTC
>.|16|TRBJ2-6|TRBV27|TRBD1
CASSLQGAVASNVLTF
TGTGCCAGCAGTTTACAGGGGGCGGTGGCTTCCAACGTCCTGACTTTC
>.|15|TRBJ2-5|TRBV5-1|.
CASMEPGQGQETQYF
TGCGCCAGCATGGAGCCAGGACAAGGCCAAGAGACCCAGTACTTC
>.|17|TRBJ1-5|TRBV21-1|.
CASSIELPLLSNQPQHF
TGTGCCAGCAGCATCGAACTGCCCCTATTAAGCAATCAGCCCCAGCATTTT
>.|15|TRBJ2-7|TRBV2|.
CASSATGDGTYEQYF
TGTGCCAGCAGCGCCACCGGGGACGGGACCTACGAGCAGTACTTC
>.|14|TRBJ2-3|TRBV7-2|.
CASSSPPRTDTQYF
TGTGCCAGCAGCTCACCACCTCGCACAGATACGCAGTATTTT
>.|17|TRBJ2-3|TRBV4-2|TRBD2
CASSSTGTSDRLDTQYF
TGTGCCAGCAGCTCTACCGGGACTAGCGACCGGCTGGATACGCAGTATTTT
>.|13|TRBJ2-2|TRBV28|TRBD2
CASRAGGPGELFF
TGTGCCAGTCGGGCGGGAGGTCCCGGGGAGCTGTTTTTT
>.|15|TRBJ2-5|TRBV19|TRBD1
CASSITSTGKETQYF
TGTGCCAGTAGTATTACCTCGACAGGGAAGGAGACCCAGTACTTC
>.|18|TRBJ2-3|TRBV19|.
CASSLVAGSAPGADTQYF
TGTGCCAGTAGTTTAGTCGCCGGGTCGGCCCCAGGGGCAGATACGCAGTATTTT
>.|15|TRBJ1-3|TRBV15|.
CATSRAKTGWDTIYF
TGTGCCACCAGCAGAGCGAAGACGGGTTGGGACACCATATATTTT
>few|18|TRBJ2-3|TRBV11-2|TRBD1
CASSPPGQGAGGTDTQYF
TGTGCCAGCAGCCCGCCGGGACAGGGGGCCGGTGGCACAGATACGCAGTATTTT
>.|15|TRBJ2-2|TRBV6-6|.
CATYKTGGSTGELFF
TGTGCCACCTATAAGACTGGGGGGAGCACCGGGGAGCTGTTTTTT
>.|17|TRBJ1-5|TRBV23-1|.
CASSQFRMGLPNQPQHF
TGCGCCAGCAGTCAATTCAGAATGGGACTTCCCAATCAGCCCCAGCATTTT
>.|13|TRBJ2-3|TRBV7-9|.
CATWAQSTDTQYF
TGTGCCACTTGGGCTCAATCCACAGATACGCAGTATTTT
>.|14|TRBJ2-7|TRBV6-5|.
CASSPQQASYEQYF
TGTGCCAGCAGCCCCCAGCAGGCCTCCTACGAGCAGTACTTC
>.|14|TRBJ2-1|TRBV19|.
CASKLAGIGDEQFF
TGTGCCAGTAAGCTGGCGGGAATTGGTGATGAGCAGTTCTTC
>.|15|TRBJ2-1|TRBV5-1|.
CASSLGGSGAREQFF
TGCGCCAGCAGCTTGGGTGGTAGCGGAGCCCGGGAGCAGTTCTTC
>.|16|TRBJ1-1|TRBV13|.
CASSLSVQGRYTEAFF
TGTGCCAGCAGCTTATCTGTTCAGGGTCGGTACACTGAAGCTTTCTTT
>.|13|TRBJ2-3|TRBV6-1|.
CASSDLGPHTQYF
TGTGCCAGCAGTGACTTAGGCCCCCATACGCAGTATTTT
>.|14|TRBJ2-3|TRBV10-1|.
CASSGQLSTDTQYF
TGCGCCAGCAGTGGACAGTTGAGCACAGATACGCAGTATTTT
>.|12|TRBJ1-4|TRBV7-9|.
CASSLESGKLFF
TGTGCCAGCAGCTTAGAGTCTGGAAAACTGTTTTTT
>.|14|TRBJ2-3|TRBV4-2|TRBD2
CASTERGWADTQYF
TGTGCCAGCACGGAGCGGGGGTGGGCAGATACGCAGTATTTT
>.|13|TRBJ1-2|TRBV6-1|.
CASSELGGSGYTF
TGTGCCAGCAGTGAACTGGGGGGCTCTGGCTACACCTTC